This T cell receptor beta chain appears in the sequencing data of a study of T cell responses to AZD1222 COVID-19 vaccine. Study details: Second-dose timings of about 4 or about 12 weeks were pooled. Findings and limits, study-wide: Reports indicate that nearly half of spike-specific TCRs are directed at unmutated variant regions. Baseline seropositives among AZD1222 recipients totaled only five or six. Increased Spike-specific TCR breadth and depth were observed after two AZD1222 doses.

Assay: immunoSEQ multiplex PCR; the TCRdb copy retains only in-frame clones and omits some. Of 75,000 to 100,000 clones in the sample, roughly 87% were seen once. This clone was seen more than once but under ten times. The antigen is undetermined. V shed 3 bases and J shed 0 bases, with 11 bases lying between them. This CDR3 spans 14 amino acids. Germline CDR1 reads DFQATT; CDR2 reads SNEGSKA (reference sequence). The chain is built from TRBV20-1 and TRBJ1-1; a possible D gene is TRBD1 (6 bases). Specimen: peripheral blood, collected on day 0 of AZD1222 vaccination. This receptor was identified in an adult in good health. This CDR3 reads CSASPGAVNTEAFF. CDR3 DNA: TGCAGTGCTAGTCCGGGGGCGGTGAACACTGAAGCTTTCTTT.